The clone carrying this T cell receptor beta chain was counted between two and nine times. The V gene's germline CDR1 is GTSNPN and CDR2 SVGIG (reference sequence). The length of the CDR3 is 13 residues. Trimming stripped 1 base from V and 6 bases from J, with 12 bases between. TCRdb processed the RT-PCR reads anew with MiXCR; each CDR3 protein has one entry. Here the sample spans hundreds of thousands of distinct CDR3 sequences, 12% to 15% being singletons. The V gene is TRBV30, the J gene TRBJ1-2, with a weak D call TRBD1 (6 bases). Sequencing input: memory CD4+ T cells from blood. The TCR was taken from a female donor in good health, serving as a healthy control. The chain's CDR3 is CAWSAPGQHGYTF. The CDR3 DNA follows: TGTGCCTGGAGTGCTCCCGGACAGCATGGCTACACCTTC.